A selection of T cell receptor beta chains follows, all from one sample in a study of cytomegalovirus exposure and HLA in healthy donors. The protocol was immunoSEQ multiplex PCR, while the TCRdb copy is restricted to in-frame clones and leaves out a portion. The sample contains over 100,000 clones, approximately 9% of which appear only once. Material: PBMCs. These receptors were obtained from a woman in her thirties or forties in good health and CMV-seropositive. Both conserved end residues are part of each CDR3. Each record gives: J gene, V gene, clone size, D gene, CDR3 protein, CDR3 DNA. D genes are given only for firm matches. Some rows mark clone size as missing; the rest say once, few, many or name a class of expanded clone.

j_gene: TRBJ2-2; v_gene: TRBV2; abundance: few; d_gene: .; CDR3aa: CASSVLVESGELFF; CDR3nt: TGTGCCAGCAGCGTACTAGTAGAGTCCGGGGAGCTGTTTTTT
j_gene: TRBJ1-3; v_gene: TRBV7-2; abundance: few; d_gene: .; CDR3aa: CASSLSGGNTIYF; CDR3nt: TGTGCCAGCAGCTTGTCAGGCGGAAACACCATATATTTT
j_gene: TRBJ1-2; v_gene: TRBV2; abundance: few; d_gene: TRBD1; CDR3aa: CASTAGGDYGYTF; CDR3nt: TGTGCCAGCACCGCAGGGGGCGATTATGGCTACACCTTC
j_gene: TRBJ1-4; v_gene: TRBV7-8; abundance: .; d_gene: .; CDR3aa: CASSEDRRANEKLFF; CDR3nt: TGTGCCAGCAGCGAAGACAGGCGAGCTAATGAAAAACTGTTTTTT
j_gene: TRBJ2-7; v_gene: TRBV18; abundance: .; d_gene: .; CDR3aa: CASSPPFDLTGTYEQYF; CDR3nt: TGTGCCAGCTCCCCTCCATTTGACCTTACCGGGACCTACGAGCAGTACTTC
j_gene: TRBJ1-1; v_gene: TRBV5-4; abundance: .; d_gene: .; CDR3aa: CASSLDRASTEAFF; CDR3nt: TGTGCCAGCAGCTTGGACAGGGCAAGCACTGAAGCTTTCTTT
j_gene: TRBJ2-1; v_gene: TRBV7-2; abundance: few; d_gene: TRBD1; CDR3aa: CASTRDRSYNEQFF; CDR3nt: TGTGCCAGCACCAGGGACAGGTCCTACAATGAGCAGTTCTTC
j_gene: TRBJ1-5; v_gene: TRBV5-1; abundance: few; d_gene: TRBD1; CDR3aa: CASSLGTGHNQPQHF; CDR3nt: TGCGCCAGCAGCCTGGGGACAGGGCATAATCAGCCCCAGCATTTT
j_gene: TRBJ1-1; v_gene: TRBV15; abundance: .; d_gene: .; CDR3aa: CATSRGEGTNTEAFF; CDR3nt: TGTGCCACCAGCAGAGGAGAAGGGACTAACACTGAAGCCTTCTTT
j_gene: TRBJ1-4; v_gene: TRBV5-4; abundance: .; d_gene: .; CDR3aa: CASSTGTATGIEKLFF; CDR3nt: TGTGCCAGCAGCACTGGAACTGCTACAGGGATCGAAAAACTGTTTTTT
j_gene: TRBJ1-5; v_gene: TRBV2; abundance: .; d_gene: .; CDR3aa: CASSVQGGQPQHF; CDR3nt: TGTGCCAGCAGTGTACAGGGCGGTCAGCCCCAGCATTTT
j_gene: TRBJ1-6; v_gene: TRBV18; abundance: .; d_gene: .; CDR3aa: CASSPSGVDSPLHF; CDR3nt: TGTGCCAGCTCACCCTCAGGGGTCGATTCACCCCTCCACTTT
j_gene: TRBJ1-1; v_gene: TRBV5-1; abundance: .; d_gene: TRBD1; CDR3aa: CASSLSGGLETEAFF; CDR3nt: TGCGCCAGCAGCTTGTCAGGGGGGTTGGAAACTGAAGCTTTCTTT
j_gene: TRBJ2-3; v_gene: TRBV5-1; abundance: .; d_gene: TRBD2; CDR3aa: CASSTGLAGLTDTQYF; CDR3nt: TGCGCCAGCAGCACGGGACTAGCGGGACTCACAGATACGCAGTATTTT
j_gene: TRBJ1-1; v_gene: TRBV15; abundance: .; d_gene: TRBD1; CDR3aa: CATSRGTGGRNTEAFF; CDR3nt: TGTGCCACCAGCAGAGGTACAGGGGGCAGGAACACTGAAGCTTTCTTT
j_gene: TRBJ1-2; v_gene: TRBV5-1; abundance: .; d_gene: .; CDR3aa: CASSLREGYGYTF; CDR3nt: TGCGCCAGCAGCCTCAGGGAAGGCTATGGCTACACCTTC
j_gene: TRBJ2-5; v_gene: TRBV6-1; abundance: few; d_gene: .; CDR3aa: CASSASQTQETQYF; CDR3nt: TGTGCCAGCAGCGCCTCACAAACCCAAGAGACCCAGTACTTC
j_gene: TRBJ1-1; v_gene: TRBV6-5; abundance: few; d_gene: .; CDR3aa: CASSYSSPSNTEAFF; CDR3nt: TGTGCCAGCAGTTACTCGAGCCCTTCGAACACTGAAGCTTTCTTT
j_gene: TRBJ2-7; v_gene: TRBV5-1; abundance: .; d_gene: .; CDR3aa: CASSSPKTDEQYF; CDR3nt: TGCGCCAGCAGCTCTCCTAAGACAGACGAGCAGTACTTC
j_gene: TRBJ2-7; v_gene: TRBV18; abundance: few; d_gene: TRBD1; CDR3aa: CASSSQGATYEQYF; CDR3nt: TGTGCCAGCTCATCACAGGGGGCAACCTACGAGCAGTACTTC
j_gene: TRBJ2-2; v_gene: TRBV10-3; abundance: few; d_gene: TRBD1; CDR3aa: CAISERRTGDTGELFF; CDR3nt: TGTGCCATCAGTGAGCGGAGGACAGGGGACACCGGGGAGCTGTTTTTT
j_gene: TRBJ1-6; v_gene: TRBV11-2; abundance: .; d_gene: .; CDR3aa: CASRGAGYGSPLHF; CDR3nt: TGTGCCAGCAGAGGGGCAGGGTATGGATCACCCCTCCACTTT
j_gene: TRBJ2-3; v_gene: TRBV6-5; abundance: .; d_gene: TRBD2; CDR3aa: CASSSSGGRTDTQYF; CDR3nt: TGTGCCAGCAGTTCGTCGGGGGGTCGCACAGATACGCAGTATTTT
j_gene: TRBJ1-1; v_gene: TRBV5-1; abundance: .; d_gene: .; CDR3aa: CASSLGITNTEAFF; CDR3nt: TGCGCCAGCAGCTTGGGTATCACTAACACTGAAGCTTTCTTT
j_gene: TRBJ2-2; v_gene: TRBV9; abundance: few; d_gene: .; CDR3aa: CASSLTRNTGELFF; CDR3nt: TGTGCCAGCAGCCTAACTAGAAACACCGGGGAGCTGTTTTTT
j_gene: TRBJ1-3; v_gene: TRBV5-1; abundance: .; d_gene: TRBD1; CDR3aa: CASSLTGGSSGNTIYF; CDR3nt: TGCGCCAGCAGCTTGACAGGGGGCTCCTCTGGAAACACCATATATTTT
j_gene: TRBJ1-1; v_gene: TRBV18; abundance: .; d_gene: .; CDR3aa: CASSPTGLEAEAFF; CDR3nt: TGTGCCAGCTCACCAACAGGGTTAGAGGCTGAAGCTTTCTTT
j_gene: TRBJ2-5; v_gene: TRBV29-1; abundance: few; d_gene: .; CDR3aa: CSVSRDTSGETQYF; CDR3nt: TGCAGCGTTTCCCGGGACACCTCGGGAGAGACCCAGTACTTC